This T cell receptor (beta chain) was recovered during a study of blood T cell repertoires in COVID-19. Whole-study context: The United States, Italy and Spain were the sources of the acute and convalescent COVID-19 samples. The analysed material was cDNA or gDNA that came from T cells, B-cell-depleted T cells, or PBMCs.

As handled by the study authors: Amplified reference gene primers provided the basis for estimating nucleated cell counts. Data came from immunoSEQ multiplex PCR; TCRdb stores just in-frame clones and leaves some out. V and J calls and clone size are those listed in that table; D and trimming were worked out from the DNA. The table shows around 370,000 clones, with about nine tenths occurring only once. Seattle patients were enrolled during active infection and followed longitudinally. The ends lost 0 bases at V and 3 bases at J; junction bases unmatched: 7. Germline V lookup: CDR1 LGHNA, CDR2 YSLEER. The CDR3 has 16 residues. This clone was found a few times.

The specimen was peripheral blood. The sequence came from a woman aged 70-85 years with COVID-19, enrolled during active disease. The V call is TRBV4-3, the J call TRBJ1-2, with 7 bases aligning to TRBD1. The CDR3 coding sequence is TGCGCCAGCAGCCAAGATTTTGACAGGGAAGACTATGGCTACACCTTC. Its protein product is CASSQDFDREDYGYTF.